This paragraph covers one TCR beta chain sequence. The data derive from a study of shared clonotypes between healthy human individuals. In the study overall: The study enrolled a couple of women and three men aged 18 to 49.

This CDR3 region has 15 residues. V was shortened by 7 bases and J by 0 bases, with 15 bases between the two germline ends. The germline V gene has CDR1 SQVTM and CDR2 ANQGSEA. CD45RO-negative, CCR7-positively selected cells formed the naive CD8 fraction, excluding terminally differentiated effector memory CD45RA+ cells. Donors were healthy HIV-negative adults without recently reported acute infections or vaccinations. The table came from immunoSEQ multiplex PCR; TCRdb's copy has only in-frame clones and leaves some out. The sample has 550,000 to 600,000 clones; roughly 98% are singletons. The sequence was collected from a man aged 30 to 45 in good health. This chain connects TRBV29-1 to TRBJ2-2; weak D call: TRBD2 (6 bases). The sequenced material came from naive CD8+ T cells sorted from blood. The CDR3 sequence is CSAGGPGANTGELFF. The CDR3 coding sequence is TGCAGCGCTGGAGGGCCAGGAGCGAACACCGGGGAGCTGTTTTTT.